The T cell receptor beta chain described here comes from a study of control samples from healthy donors and cancer patients. Profiling relied on immunoSEQ multiplex PCR, and the TCRdb table lists in-frame clones only, not all of them. This repertoire shows 160,000 or so clones, less than 95% found once; its top ten account for 14%. The V and J ends lost 8 bases and 0 bases respectively, with 13 bases between them. This CDR3 is 14 amino acids long. Germline V gives CDR1 MNHEY, CDR2 SVGAGI. This clone was detected a few times. The sequenced material came from PBMCs. The chain couples TRBV6-5 to TRBJ2-5, with D unresolved. This TCR came from a man aged 55 to 70 with colorectal cancer. The chain's CDR3 is CASPGPLYQETQYF. The DNA of the CDR3 is TGTGCCAGCCCAGGACCTCTGTACCAAGAGACCCAGTACTTC.